What follows are 27 T cell receptor beta chains derived from one specimen sequenced in a study of monozygotic twins with inflammatory bowel disease. TCRdb reanalyzed the 5' RACE reads, giving one entry per CDR3 protein sequence and no DNA. The sample has approximately 300,000 distinct CDR3 sequences. What was sequenced was blood. The source of these receptors is a human donor with ulcerative colitis or Crohn's disease, or a healthy co-twin of an affected twin (not recorded which).

J is TRBJ2-6 and V is TRBV3-1; the D call of TRBD2 rests on TCRdb alone, since no DNA is present to check it. CDR1 LGHDT and CDR2 YNNKEL come from the germline V gene (reference sequence). The CDR3 runs to 21 residues. CDR3 loop: CASSLLHHKGLLGTGANVLTF.

This chain uses TRBV10-3 with TRBJ2-1; TCRdb returns TRBD1, unconfirmable since there is no DNA. The CDR3 has 16 amino acids. CDR1 and CDR2 from the germline V gene are ENHRY and SYGVKD. The CDR3 sequence: CAISEAPGQGGNEQFF.

V is TRBV5-4 and J is TRBJ2-5; TCRdb returns TRBD2, unconfirmable since there is no DNA. This CDR3 is 15 amino acids long. Germline CDR1 is SGHNT and CDR2 is YYREEE (reference sequence). The CDR3 here is CATNPGSGLAETQYF.

V gene TRBV7-2 combines with J gene TRBJ1-5; the TCRdb D gene call, TRBD1, has no DNA to confirm it. The germline V gene encodes CDR1 SGHTA and CDR2 FQGNSA. The CDR3 spans 16 residues. The CDR3 spells CASSPRSTGRLQPQHF.

The chain joins TRBV4-3 to TRBJ2-2; checking the TCRdb D call of TRBD1 is not possible without DNA. CDR3 length: 15 residues. Germline V gene sequence: CDR1 LGHNA, CDR2 YSLEER. CDR3 sequence: CASSGGRANTGELFF.

The rearrangement joins TRBV7-9 to TRBJ2-2. CDR3 size: 13 residues. Germline V gene data show CDR1 as SEHNR and CDR2 as FQNEAQ (reference sequence). CDR3 amino acids: CASTPILTGELFF.

This sequence joins TRBV12-3 or TRBV12-4 and TRBJ1-1. CDR3 length: 15 residues. The CDR3 loop reads CASRHLRLRPTEAFF.

V and J are TRBV20-1 and TRBJ2-4. This CDR3 is 17 amino acids long. Germline loops: CDR1 DFQATT, CDR2 SNEGSKA (reference sequence). CDR3 in amino acids: CSARDLAAEWNKNIQYF.

The chain has TRBV10-3 and TRBJ1-1; TCRdb calls TRBD1, which cannot be checked without DNA. Germline values: CDR1 ENHRY, CDR2 SYGVKD. This CDR3 is built from 13 residues. CDR3 loop: CAISEGQGIEAFF.

The V and J genes are TRBV14 and TRBJ1-1. Germline V gene sequence: CDR1 SGHDN, CDR2 FVKESK. The CDR3 contains 14 residues. The CDR3 spells CASSLIVMNTEAVF.

The chain uses TRBV10-1 and TRBJ1-5; as DNA is missing, the TRBD1 call by TCRdb cannot be tested. CDR1 is WNHNN and CDR2 is SYGVQD in the germline V gene (reference sequence). The CDR3 has 16 amino acids. The CDR3 reads CASNEGLSRVNQPQHF.

CDR3 sequence reads: CASSEYPGQRNYGYTF. The chain links TRBV7-2 to TRBJ1-2; TCRdb names TRBD1, which stays unverified in the absence of DNA. CDR1 is SGHTA, CDR2 FQGNSA, per germline. The CDR3 extends over 16 amino acids.

This chain joins TRBV29-1 and TRBJ1-5; TCRdb proposes TRBD1, but this gene call is untestable without DNA. The length of the CDR3 is 13 residues. The germline CDR1 and CDR2 sequences are SQVTM and ANQGSEA. The chain's CDR3 is CSVRTGVNQPQHF.

The V call is TRBV20-1, the J call TRBJ1-5. Germline CDR1 is DFQATT and CDR2 is SNEGSKA (reference sequence). This CDR3 region has 13 residues. CDR3 residues: CSARDSNNQPQHF.

The chain couples TRBV4-3 to TRBJ2-1; TCRdb's D call, TRBD2, is unchecked because there is no DNA. The CDR3 totals 16 residues. Germline assignment: CDR1 LGHNA and CDR2 YSLEER. This CDR3 is CASSLSTSGSYNEQFF.

The chain couples TRBV24-1 to TRBJ1-4. This CDR3 is built from 12 residues. CDR1 is KGHDR and CDR2 is SFDVKD in the germline V gene. The CDR3 protein is CATSDRREKLFF.

The genes are TRBV3-1 and TRBJ2-7; TCRdb reports TRBD2, a call that lacks DNA to check it against. This CDR3 has 14 residues. The germline CDR1 and CDR2 sequences are LGHDT and YNNKEL (reference sequence). The CDR3 loop reads CASSRTASGIEQYF.

The chain links TRBV20-1 to TRBJ2-1; TCRdb returns TRBD2, unconfirmable since there is no DNA. CDR1 is DFQATT, CDR2 SNEGSKA, per germline (reference sequence). This CDR3 has 14 amino acids. The CDR3 loop is CSATFGTSGNEQFF.

The chain has TRBV29-1 and TRBJ1-5; the D call of TRBD1 rests on TCRdb alone, since no DNA is present to check it. The CDR3 totals 14 residues. Germline V gene sequence: CDR1 SQVTM, CDR2 ANQGSEA. The CDR3 protein is CSVVGGQGNQPQHF.

The chain couples TRBV13 to TRBJ2-2; without DNA, the TCRdb call of TRBD1 cannot be checked. In germline, CDR1 is PRHDT, CDR2 FYEKMQ (reference sequence). CDR3 size: 15 residues. This CDR3 reads CASRQTGGRPGELFF.

The J gene is TRBJ1-5, the V gene TRBV5-4; the TCRdb D gene call, TRBD1, has no DNA to confirm it. This CDR3 contains 15 residues. Germline CDR1 reads SGHNT; CDR2 reads YYREEE (reference sequence). CDR3 region: CASSLDRGSNQPQHF.

V usage is TRBV6-5 and J usage is TRBJ2-3; the TRBD2 assignment by TCRdb is unverifiable without DNA. This CDR3 comprises 19 residues. The germline V gene encodes CDR1 MNHEY and CDR2 SVGAGI. CDR3: CASSYSSVLAGDRTDTQYF.

This chain links TRBV12-3 or TRBV12-4 with TRBJ2-7; absent DNA, TCRdb's TRBD1 call cannot be checked. The CDR3 consists of 15 residues. CDR3 amino acids: CASSLGLGTGREQYF.

V usage is TRBV2 and J usage is TRBJ2-7; no DNA is available, so the TRBD1 call from TCRdb remains unchecked. The CDR3 loop spans 14 amino acids. Looked up from germline, CDR1 is SNHLY and CDR2 is FYNNEI. CDR3 residues: CASSGQVGSYEQYF.

V gene TRBV10-3 combines with J gene TRBJ2-1; TCRdb returns TRBD1, unconfirmable since there is no DNA. There are 16 residues in the CDR3. Looked up from germline, CDR1 is ENHRY and CDR2 is SYGVKD. CDR3: CAISEQPGCGGNEQFF.

J is TRBJ2-3 and V is TRBV18; without DNA, the TCRdb call of TRBD1 cannot be checked. Looked up from germline, CDR1 is KGHSH and CDR2 is LQKENI. The CDR3 spans 15 residues. The CDR3 region is CASSPLEQGIDTQYF.

The chain links TRBV7-9 to TRBJ2-7; TCRdb indicates TRBD1, and absent DNA this call remains unverified. Germline assignment: CDR1 SEHNR and CDR2 FQNEAQ (reference sequence). CDR3 length: 16 residues. This CDR3 is CASTFASGQGDHEQYF.